The T cell receptor (beta chain) described here comes from a study of blood T cell repertoires in COVID-19. Study-wide background: Sample material is recorded as cDNA or gDNA derived from T cells, B-cell-depleted T cells, or PBMCs.

Original handling: Estimation of nucleated cell counts was performed using reference gene primer amplification. Assay: immunoSEQ multiplex PCR; the TCRdb copy retains only in-frame clones and omits some. Clone size and V and J calls were adopted from that table, with D and trimming inferred from the DNA. The repertoire holds over 110,000 clones, with 80% to 90% as singletons. Germline CDR1 reads DFQATT; CDR2 reads SNEGSKA (reference sequence). V dropped 7 bases and J dropped 7 bases, with 13 bases sitting between them. The CDR3 contains 11 residues. This receptor was taken from a woman aged 50 to 60 with acute or convalescent COVID-19. The genes are TRBV20-1 and TRBJ1-2, with D perhaps TRBD1 (5 bases). The sample consisted of peripheral blood. The chain's CDR3 is CSVKGRSGYTF. The DNA for the CDR3 is TGCAGTGTGAAGGGGCGTTCTGGCTACACCTTC.